These T cell receptor beta chains were read from a single sample in a study of control samples from healthy donors and cancer patients. This table comes from immunoSEQ multiplex PCR, and its TCRdb copy is limited to in-frame clones, with some not included. The sample carries roughly 150,000 clones, approximately 94% recorded once. The sequencing sample was made of blood. All receptors derive from a man aged 18 to 30 in good health. CDR3s include the opening cysteine and the closing phenylalanine or tryptophan. Each record gives: D gene, J gene, V gene, clone size, CDR3 DNA, CDR3 protein. The D gene is left open where the match is weak. Clone size is given for some rows only: seen once, a few or many times, or a class if the clone is expanded.

D gene: NA
J gene: TRBJ1-1
V gene: TRBV7-9
clone size: NA
CDR3 DNA: TGTGCCAGCAGTCCCGGGGCAGGGGAAGCTTTCTTT
CDR3 protein: CASSPGAGEAFF

D gene: NA
J gene: TRBJ2-7
V gene: TRBV30
clone size: NA
CDR3 DNA: TGTGCCTGGAGTGTGGGACACTCCTACGAGCAGTACTTC
CDR3 protein: CAWSVGHSYEQYF

D gene: NA
J gene: TRBJ2-2
V gene: TRBV27
clone size: NA
CDR3 DNA: TGTGCCAGCAGTTTATCAAATCCGGGGGTGGAGCTGTTTTTT
CDR3 protein: CASSLSNPGVELFF

D gene: NA
J gene: TRBJ2-7
V gene: TRBV19
clone size: NA
CDR3 DNA: TGTGCCAGTAGTATCTCCCGGGACACCGGGACCTACGAGCAGTACTTC
CDR3 protein: CASSISRDTGTYEQYF

D gene: NA
J gene: TRBJ2-6
V gene: TRBV29-1
clone size: NA
CDR3 DNA: TGCAGCGTTGAAGATATCGGGGCAACCAACGTCCTGACTTTC
CDR3 protein: CSVEDIGATNVLTF

D gene: NA
J gene: TRBJ1-2
V gene: TRBV7-3
clone size: NA
CDR3 DNA: TGTGCCAGCAGCTCCCCGGGGTCGGGCTACACCTTC
CDR3 protein: CASSSPGSGYTF

D gene: NA
J gene: TRBJ2-3
V gene: TRBV10-2
clone size: NA
CDR3 DNA: TGCGCCAGCTCGAGGAGATCTAGCACAGATACGCAGTATTTT
CDR3 protein: CASSRRSSTDTQYF

D gene: NA
J gene: TRBJ1-2
V gene: TRBV19
clone size: NA
CDR3 DNA: TGTGCCAGTAGTGGGGGGCTGCGGGGCTACACCTTC
CDR3 protein: CASSGGLRGYTF

D gene: NA
J gene: TRBJ2-7
V gene: TRBV28
clone size: NA
CDR3 DNA: TGTGCCAGCAGTTCCCCGGCGGTCATCGCATCCTACGAGCAGTACTTC
CDR3 protein: CASSSPAVIASYEQYF

D gene: NA
J gene: TRBJ2-5
V gene: TRBV5-8
clone size: NA
CDR3 DNA: TGTGCCAGCAGCTTGGCGTCGCACCTAGAAGAGACCCAGTACTTC
CDR3 protein: CASSLASHLEETQYF

D gene: NA
J gene: TRBJ2-7
V gene: TRBV7-8
clone size: NA
CDR3 DNA: TGTGCCAGCAGCTTAGCAGGGAACAGGTTAACCTACGAGCAGTACTTC
CDR3 protein: CASSLAGNRLTYEQYF

D gene: TRBD2
J gene: TRBJ2-2
V gene: TRBV4-3
clone size: NA
CDR3 DNA: TGCGCCAGCAGCCCCGGACTAGCGGGAGGCGGCACCGGGGAGCTGTTTTTT
CDR3 protein: CASSPGLAGGGTGELFF

D gene: NA
J gene: TRBJ2-1
V gene: TRBV19
clone size: NA
CDR3 DNA: TGTGCCAGTAGTATCGGGAAAGGCTGGAATGAGCAGTTCTTC
CDR3 protein: CASSIGKGWNEQFF

D gene: NA
J gene: TRBJ1-1
V gene: TRBV19
clone size: NA
CDR3 DNA: TGTGCCAGTAGTAAGGCCGATTGGGGCACTGAAGCTTTCTTT
CDR3 protein: CASSKADWGTEAFF

D gene: NA
J gene: TRBJ1-1
V gene: TRBV7-3
clone size: once
CDR3 DNA: TGTGCCAGCAGCCTCGGGACCCGTATTCTTAACACTGAAGCTTTCTTT
CDR3 protein: CASSLGTRILNTEAFF

D gene: NA
J gene: TRBJ1-3
V gene: TRBV5-1
clone size: NA
CDR3 DNA: TGCGCCAGCAGCTTGGAAGGGGGCTCTGGAAACACCATATATTTT
CDR3 protein: CASSLEGGSGNTIYF

D gene: NA
J gene: TRBJ1-2
V gene: TRBV6-4
clone size: NA
CDR3 DNA: TGTGCCAGCAGCCCCCTCGGGGGGGCTGACTATGGCTACACCTTC
CDR3 protein: CASSPLGGADYGYTF

D gene: NA
J gene: TRBJ2-5
V gene: TRBV5-1
clone size: NA
CDR3 DNA: TGCGCCAGCAGCTTGCGACGTAGTGAGACCCAGTACTTC
CDR3 protein: CASSLRRSETQYF

D gene: TRBD1
J gene: TRBJ2-3
V gene: TRBV3-1/TRBV3-2
clone size: NA
CDR3 DNA: TGTGCCAGCAGCCGCACAGGGGCGCGCACAGATACGCAGTATTTT
CDR3 protein: CASSRTGARTDTQYF

D gene: TRBD2
J gene: TRBJ2-3
V gene: TRBV9
clone size: NA
CDR3 DNA: TGTGCCAGCAGCGTAGAGGGCGGGGGGCGAGATACGCAGTATTTT
CDR3 protein: CASSVEGGGRDTQYF

D gene: TRBD2
J gene: TRBJ2-2
V gene: TRBV24-1
clone size: NA
CDR3 DNA: TGTGCCACCAGTGACCCCGGACTAGCGGAGGGAGGCACCGGGGAGCTGTTTTTT
CDR3 protein: CATSDPGLAEGGTGELFF

D gene: NA
J gene: TRBJ2-7
V gene: TRBV5-5
clone size: NA
CDR3 DNA: TGTGCCAGCAGCTTCGGACAGCTATTCTCCTACGAGCAGTACTTC
CDR3 protein: CASSFGQLFSYEQYF

D gene: NA
J gene: TRBJ2-3
V gene: TRBV6-1
clone size: few
CDR3 DNA: TGTGCCAGCAGTGGGGTGCGGGGCGGGGGCACAGATACGCAGTATTTT
CDR3 protein: CASSGVRGGGTDTQYF

D gene: TRBD2
J gene: TRBJ2-7
V gene: TRBV7-2
clone size: NA
CDR3 DNA: TGTGCCAGCAGCTTAGGGACTAGCGGGGGAGCCTACGAGCAGTACTTC
CDR3 protein: CASSLGTSGGAYEQYF

D gene: NA
J gene: TRBJ2-7
V gene: TRBV6-2/TRBV6-3
clone size: NA
CDR3 DNA: TGTGCCAGCAGTTATGGGCAGATCTACGAGCAGTACTTC
CDR3 protein: CASSYGQIYEQYF

D gene: TRBD2
J gene: TRBJ2-1
V gene: TRBV6-6
clone size: NA
CDR3 DNA: TGTGCCAGCAGTTACCCTAGCGGACCCATCTACAATGAGCAGTTCTTC
CDR3 protein: CASSYPSGPIYNEQFF

D gene: NA
J gene: TRBJ2-2
V gene: TRBV19
clone size: few
CDR3 DNA: TGTGCCAGTACAGGGGCCGGGGAGCTGTTTTTT
CDR3 protein: CASTGAGELFF

D gene: NA
J gene: TRBJ1-2
V gene: TRBV27
clone size: NA
CDR3 DNA: TGTGCCAGTTCGGATCTTACCCCGGACAATAACTATGGCTACACCTTC
CDR3 protein: CASSDLTPDNNYGYTF

D gene: NA
J gene: TRBJ2-6
V gene: TRBV4-3
clone size: once
CDR3 DNA: TGCGCCAGCAGCGTCTCAGGGGTAGGGGCCAACGTCCTGACTTTC
CDR3 protein: CASSVSGVGANVLTF

D gene: NA
J gene: TRBJ1-2
V gene: TRBV11-2
clone size: NA
CDR3 DNA: TGTGCCAGCAGCTTAGCAGGGTTCTATGGCTACACCTTC
CDR3 protein: CASSLAGFYGYTF

D gene: NA
J gene: TRBJ2-5
V gene: TRBV29-1
clone size: NA
CDR3 DNA: TGCAGCGTTGGTATTGTGATGGGAGAGACCCAGTACTTC
CDR3 protein: CSVGIVMGETQYF

D gene: NA
J gene: TRBJ1-2
V gene: TRBV6-1
clone size: NA
CDR3 DNA: TGTGCCAGCAGTGAAGCGCTTCTTTGGACGCCCGGTAACTATGGCTACACCTTC
CDR3 protein: CASSEALLWTPGNYGYTF

D gene: NA
J gene: TRBJ2-3
V gene: TRBV28
clone size: NA
CDR3 DNA: TGTGCCAGCAGTCAGGAGAACTCTAGCACAGATACGCAGTATTTT
CDR3 protein: CASSQENSSTDTQYF

D gene: NA
J gene: TRBJ2-1
V gene: TRBV6-2/TRBV6-3
clone size: large
CDR3 DNA: TGTGCCAGCAGTCATTATGGGTCCTACAATGAGCAGTTCTTC
CDR3 protein: CASSHYGSYNEQFF

D gene: NA
J gene: TRBJ2-5
V gene: TRBV7-2
clone size: NA
CDR3 DNA: TGTGCCAGCAGCCCAGCCAGCAGGCAAGAGACCCAGTACTTC
CDR3 protein: CASSPASRQETQYF

D gene: TRBD1
J gene: TRBJ2-2
V gene: TRBV5-1
clone size: NA
CDR3 DNA: TGCGCCAGCAGCTTGCAGGACAGGACCGGGGAGCTGTTTTTT
CDR3 protein: CASSLQDRTGELFF

D gene: NA
J gene: TRBJ2-7
V gene: TRBV30
clone size: NA
CDR3 DNA: TGTGCCTGGACGGATTCCACAGTCGGGCAGTACTTC
CDR3 protein: CAWTDSTVGQYF

D gene: NA
J gene: TRBJ1-1
V gene: TRBV5-1
clone size: NA
CDR3 DNA: TGCGCCAGCAGCTTGAGGCAGGGTGGCACTGAAGCTTTCTTT
CDR3 protein: CASSLRQGGTEAFF

D gene: NA
J gene: TRBJ1-5
V gene: TRBV18
clone size: NA
CDR3 DNA: TGTGCCAGCTCACCATCTCGGGGGGCGACCAATCAGCCCCAGCATTTT
CDR3 protein: CASSPSRGATNQPQHF

D gene: TRBD1
J gene: TRBJ2-7
V gene: TRBV9
clone size: once
CDR3 DNA: TGTGCCAGCAGCTACGGACAGGGGGCCTACGAGCAGTACTTC
CDR3 protein: CASSYGQGAYEQYF

D gene: NA
J gene: TRBJ1-1
V gene: TRBV6-2/TRBV6-3
clone size: NA
CDR3 DNA: TGTGCCAGCAGTTCCGCGACAGAAATGAACACTGAAGCTTTCTTT
CDR3 protein: CASSSATEMNTEAFF

D gene: TRBD1
J gene: TRBJ1-2
V gene: TRBV7-3
clone size: NA
CDR3 DNA: TGTGCCAGCAGCTTGACAGGGGCCGAGGGCTACACCTTC
CDR3 protein: CASSLTGAEGYTF

D gene: NA
J gene: TRBJ2-1
V gene: TRBV2
clone size: NA
CDR3 DNA: TGTGCCACCCAGGGCTCCTACAATGAGCAGTTCTTC
CDR3 protein: CATQGSYNEQFF